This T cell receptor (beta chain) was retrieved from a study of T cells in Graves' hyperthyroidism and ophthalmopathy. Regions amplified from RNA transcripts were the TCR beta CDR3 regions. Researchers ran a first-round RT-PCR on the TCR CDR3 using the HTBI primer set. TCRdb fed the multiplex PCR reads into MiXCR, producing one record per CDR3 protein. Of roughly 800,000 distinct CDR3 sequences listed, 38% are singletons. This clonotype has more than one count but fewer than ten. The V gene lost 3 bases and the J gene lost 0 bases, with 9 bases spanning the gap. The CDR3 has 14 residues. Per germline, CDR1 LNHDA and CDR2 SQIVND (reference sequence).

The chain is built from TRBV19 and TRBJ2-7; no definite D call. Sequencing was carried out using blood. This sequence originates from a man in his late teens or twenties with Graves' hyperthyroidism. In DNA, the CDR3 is TGTGCCAGTAGTATGACTGTGGCCTCCTACGAGCAGTACTTC. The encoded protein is CASSMTVASYEQYF. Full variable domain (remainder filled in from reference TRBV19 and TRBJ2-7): DGGITQSPKYLFRKEGQNVTLSCEQNLNHDAMYWYRQDPGQGLRLIYYSQIVNDFQKGDIAEGYSVSREKKESFPLTVTSAQKNPTAFYLCASSMTVASYEQYFGPGTRLTVT.